The present T cell receptor (beta chain) was sequenced within a study of cytomegalovirus exposure and HLA in healthy donors. Looked up from germline, CDR1 is KGHSH and CDR2 is LQKENI. The CDR3 consists of 15 residues. Trimming removed 3 bases from V and 1 base from J; junction bases left unmatched: 5. The primer mix had 60 Vbeta and 13 Jbeta primers. Only in-frame clones appear in the TCRdb table, and some are missing; sequencing was by immunoSEQ multiplex PCR. The data hold about 93,000 clones, with 70% to 85% observed a single time. Sequenced: PBMCs. V is TRBV18 and J is TRBJ1-1; 7 nucleotides line up with TRBD1. The TCR comes from a man aged 45-65 years in good health and CMV-seronegative. The DNA for the CDR3 is TGTGCCAGCTCACCGTCGGGACAGAGGAACACTGAAGCTTTCTTT. Protein sequence: CASSPSGQRNTEAFF.